This T cell receptor (beta chain) was found in a study of shared clonotypes between healthy human individuals. About the research overall: The donor pool was made up of a couple of women and a few men aged 18 to 49.

Points on this clone: Its antigen is unidentified.

Partitioning of CD4+ cells yielded a CD45RA+ naive subset and a CD45RA-negative memory subset. The CDR3 is 14 amino acids. V dropped 6 bases and J dropped 5; count of bases not matched to a gene: 8. CDR1 is MDHEN and CDR2 is SYDVKM in the germline V gene. Clones were sequenced by immunoSEQ multiplex PCR, and TCRdb holds only the in-frame ones, with some missing. The table has some 1.1 million clones, approximately 77% seen once; the top ten hold 0.89%. Overall study findings and caveats: Generation probabilities were higher for clonotypes shared across all four sorted-subset donors than for unshared ones.

Material for sequencing was memory CD4+ T cells from PBMCs. Documented subset: CD45RA-negative fraction. The V call is TRBV28, the J call TRBJ2-5, with 8 nucleotides matching TRBD1. This TCR derives from a man aged 18 to 29 in good health. Some clones in this sample may be carry-over from other donors' samples. The CDR3 region is CASSSGGWGETQYF. The CDR3 nucleotides are TGTGCCAGCAGCTCAGGGGGCTGGGGGGAGACCCAGTACTTC. The whole variable domain, remainder taken from reference TRBV28 and TRBJ2-5, is DVKVTQSSRYLVKRTGEKVFLECVQDMDHENMFWYRQDPGLGLRLIYFSYDVKMKEKGDIPEGYSVSREKKERFSLILESASTNQTSMYLCASSSGGWGETQYFGPGTRLLVL.